These 21 T cell receptor beta chains were all obtained from the same sample, sequenced in a study of T cells after yellow fever vaccination. TCRdb called the 5' RACE reads again in MiXCR, with one record for every CDR3 protein. The table includes a few hundred thousand distinct CDR3 sequences, around 10% detected once. The sample consisted of PBMCs, taken on the day of the first yellow fever vaccination. These TCRs come from a man between 18 and 35 years old who received the YFV17D yellow fever vaccine.

The chain employs TRBV25-1 and TRBJ1-6; D is possibly TRBD1 (5 bases). Per the germline V gene, CDR1 is MGHDK and CDR2 is SYGVNS. Trimming took 4 bases from V and 4 from J, leaving 14 bases between them. The CDR3 covers 16 residues. This CDR3 is CASSGGTPNYNSPLHF. The CDR3 coding sequence is TGTGCCAGCAGTGGGGGGACCCCTAATTATAATTCACCCCTCCACTTT.

J is TRBJ1-1 and V is TRBV4-2, with 8 bases identical to TRBD1. J gave up 4 bases and V 3 bases, and 13 bases lay outside the gene matches. Germline V gives CDR1 LGHNA, CDR2 YNFKEQ. CDR3 length equals 17 residues. CDR3 sequence (DNA): TGTGCCAGCAGCCACGAAACCAGGGGGCGCGGGGGCACTGAAGCTTTCTTT. Protein: CASSHETRGRGGTEAFF.

The V gene is TRBV11-2, the J gene TRBJ2-5, with no clear D. With 3 bases removed from V and 2 bases from J, the gap between germline ends came to 10 bases. This CDR3 has 14 residues. CDR1 is SGHAT, CDR2 FQNNGV, per germline. This chain's CDR3 is CASSFSSRQETQYF. The CDR3 DNA reads as TGTGCCAGCAGCTTTTCTTCCAGGCAAGAGACCCAGTACTTC.

This chain connects TRBV7-6 to TRBJ1-1, with 12 bases aligning to TRBD1. Germline V gives CDR1 SGHVS, CDR2 FNYEAQ. Trimming took 0 bases from V and 10 from J; bases not matched to a gene: 30. There are 23 residues in the CDR3. The DNA of the CDR3 is TGTGCCAGCAGCTTAGCGGATCCCGGGACAGGGGGCGCGAGAGATGCTGGGCAGAGGGCAGCTTTCTTT. Translating it yields CASSLADPGTGGARDAGQRAAFF.

This clonotype was counted between two and nine times. The chain uses TRBV14 and TRBJ1-1; no reliable D call. V lost 2 bases, J lost 6 bases, and 13 bases lay in between. The CDR3 sequence is 14 residues long. Germline values: CDR1 SGHDN, CDR2 FVKESK. The CDR3 region is CASSQTDTRAEAFF. The CDR3 region has the DNA TGTGCCAGCAGCCAAACGGATACGCGGGCTGAAGCTTTCTTT.

This clonotype was counted only a few times. The rearrangement links TRBV7-2 to TRBJ2-7; D is unresolved. Germline V gene lookup returns CDR1 SGHTA and CDR2 FQGNSA. The germline V and J ends were trimmed by 4 bases and 4 bases, with 8 bases remaining between them. CDR3 size: 12 residues. CDR3 residues: CASSSSNYEQYF. CDR3 nucleotides: TGTGCCAGCAGCTCATCTAATTACGAGCAGTACTTC.

This clonotype was seen more than once but under ten times. The chain joins TRBV11-1 to TRBJ1-2, with 7 bases fitting TRBD1. The CDR3 is 19 amino acids. J was trimmed by 4 bases and V by 1 base; bases with no gene match: 18. In germline, CDR1 is SGHAT, CDR2 FQDESV (reference sequence). This chain's CDR3 is CASSLGSTDRRDLLYGYTF. CDR3 DNA sequence: TGTGCCAGCAGCTTAGGGTCGACGGACAGGCGTGACCTACTCTATGGCTACACCTTC.

This clonotype was detected a few times. This chain joins TRBV5-1 and TRBJ2-3; D is perhaps TRBD1 (7 bases). V shed 1 base and J shed 4 bases, with 10 bases lying between them. The CDR3 has 14 amino acids. CDR1 SGHRS and CDR2 YFSETQ come from the germline V gene. The CDR3 coding sequence is TGCGCCAGCAGCTTGCAGGGGGGACCAGATACGCAGTATTTT. Amino acid sequence: CASSLQGGPDTQYF.

This clonotype was seen a handful of times. The chain links TRBV12-3 or TRBV12-4 to TRBJ2-5; D possibly uses TRBD1 or TRBD2 (6 bases each). Trimming stripped 3 bases from V and 5 bases from J, with 13 bases between. The CDR3 consists of 14 residues. The CDR3 spells CASSFGYGGETQYF. DNA for the CDR3: TGTGCCAGCAGTTTTGGTTACGGGGGCGAGACCCAGTACTTC.

The V call is TRBV28, the J call TRBJ1-2; D is possibly TRBD1 (6 bases). CDR3 length: 15 residues. Trimming took 4 bases from V and 6 from J, leaving 18 bases between them. CDR1 and CDR2 from the germline V gene are MDHEN and SYDVKM. CDR3 sequence: CASSSLPEGVHGYTF. For the CDR3, the DNA is TGTGCCAGCAGTTCCCTCCCCGAGGGGGTCCATGGCTACACCTTC.

V gene TRBV29-1 combines with J gene TRBJ1-2; D gene unclear. Per germline, CDR1 SQVTM and CDR2 ANQGSEA. The V end was cut by 0 bases, the J end by 8 bases, with 10 bases between. The CDR3 is made up of 12 amino acids. CDR3 coding DNA: TGCAGCGTTGAAGATGAAGGGAGAGGCTACACCTTC. This encodes CSVEDEGRGYTF.

This clonotype appeared many times. The chain recombines TRBV7-7 with TRBJ2-3; TRBD2 matches 7 bases. CDR1 and CDR2 from the germline V gene are SSHAT and FNYEAQ (reference sequence). With 5 bases clipped from V and 7 bases from J, the junction kept 3 bases outside the gene matches. The CDR3 is 12 residues long. CDR3 amino acids: CASSPGGYTQYF. In DNA, the CDR3 is TGTGCCAGCAGCCCGGGGGGTTATACGCAGTATTTT.

This chain links TRBV29-1 with TRBJ1-2; the match to TRBD1 covers 9 bases. Germline values: CDR1 SQVTM, CDR2 ANQGSEA. This CDR3 contains 15 residues. J was trimmed by 5 bases and V by 1 base; bases with no gene match: 8. CDR3 DNA: TGCAGCGTTGAAGTGAACAGGGGGCTGGGGTATGGCTACACCTTC. Translation gives CSVEVNRGLGYGYTF.

The chain uses TRBV20-1 and TRBJ2-1, with D perhaps TRBD2 (6 bases). The germline V gene encodes CDR1 DFQATT and CDR2 SNEGSKA (reference sequence). V shed 2 bases and J shed 10 bases, with 9 bases lying between them. The CDR3 has 11 residues. The CDR3 sequence is CSARWRGEQFF. The CDR3 DNA follows: TGCAGTGCTAGATGGCGGGGAGAGCAGTTCTTC.

The chain recombines TRBV18 with TRBJ2-5; tentative D call: TRBD2 (6 bases). This CDR3 is built from 15 residues. Per the germline V gene, CDR1 is KGHSH and CDR2 is LQKENI. The V end lost 6 bases, the J end lost 0 bases, and 14 bases lay between the germline ends. The CDR3 spells CASSIRRGHQETQYF. The CDR3 region has the DNA TGTGCCAGCTCCATTAGGAGGGGTCACCAAGAGACCCAGTACTTC.

This chain uses TRBV5-8 with TRBJ2-6; 11 nucleotides line up with TRBD2. The CDR3 is made up of 17 amino acids. With V trimmed by 0 bases and J by 2 bases, 1 base remained unmatched. Germline V gene data show CDR1 as SGHTS and CDR2 as YDEGEE. CDR3 DNA sequence: TGTGCCAGCAGCTTGGGACTAGCGGGACCTGGGGCCAACGTCCTGACTTTC. Translated: CASSLGLAGPGANVLTF.

The chain uses TRBV20-1 and TRBJ2-5; D ambiguous. The CDR3 has 15 amino acids. With 6 bases removed from V and 5 bases from J, the gap between germline ends came to 22 bases. CDR1 and CDR2 from the germline V gene are DFQATT and SNEGSKA (reference sequence). CDR3 DNA: TGCAGTGCCTTAAGCGTTATAGGGCGTGGGGAGACCCAGTACTTC. Its protein product is CSALSVIGRGETQYF.

This chain's CDR3 is CASSLSLGGQGNTEAFF. CDR3 DNA: TGTGCCAGCAGTTTATCGCTCGGGGGGCAAGGAAACACTGAAGCTTTCTTT. The genes are TRBV27 and TRBJ1-1, with a possible D match to TRBD1 (6 bases). The CDR3 loop spans 17 amino acids. Trimming took off 0 bases at V and 2 bases at J, with 16 bases between the two ends. Germline V gene sequence: CDR1 MNHEY, CDR2 SMNVEV (reference sequence).

The chain joins TRBV12-3 or TRBV12-4 to TRBJ1-4; D is uncertain. The CDR3 loop spans 15 amino acids. V lost 6 bases to trimming and J lost 0 bases, with 11 bases between them. The CDR3 bases are TGTGCCAGCAGACAACAGATCTCAACTAATGAAAAACTGTTTTTT. Amino acids: CASRQQISTNEKLFF.

This chain joins TRBV5-1 and TRBJ1-2; possible D gene TRBD1, 5 bases. This CDR3 has 16 amino acids. From germline, CDR1 is SGHRS and CDR2 YFSETQ. Trimming left V 2 bases short and J 1 base short, with 15 bases between. DNA of the CDR3: TGCGCCAGCAGCTTTAATTCGGGACGGTATAACTATGGCTACACCTTC. Translated: CASSFNSGRYNYGYTF.

Comments on this clonotype: The CDR3 end shows no conserved phenylalanine or tryptophan, and so a read error is likely. V usage is TRBV6-4 and J usage is TRBJ2-5; maybe TRBD2 (5 bases). Per the germline V gene, CDR1 is MRHNA and CDR2 is SNTAGT. The CDR3 has 15 residues. Trimming took off 0 bases at V and 4 bases at J, with 12 bases between the two ends. The CDR3 coding sequence is TGTGCCAGCAGTGACTCGAAACTAGACCTAGAGACCCAGTACTAC. Translation gives CASSDSKLDLETQYY.